This record looks at one T cell receptor (beta chain) sequence and its context. Its antigen is undetermined. The sample belongs to a study of vaccination effects on CD4 cells after COVID-19. As for the study in general: Antigen-specific CD4+ T cells were first expanded with viral peptide pools by the ViraFEST assay and only then sequenced.

Profiling relied on immunoSEQ multiplex PCR, and the TCRdb table lists in-frame clones only, not all of them. The repertoire holds more than 30,000 clones, 82% seen once, with less than 3% in the top ten. CD4+ T cell isolation took place after 10 days of culture. Trimming shortened V by 1 base and J by 1 base, and 11 bases separated the two germline ends. The CDR3 totals 16 residues. The germline V gene encodes CDR1 MNHNS and CDR2 SASEGT. The chain combines TRBV6-1 with TRBJ1-5, with D possibly TRBD1 on 5 matching bases. The sample in question was CD4+ T cells from PBMCs cultured without peptide, obtained before COVID-19 vaccination. The receptor was derived from a human donor who received a COVID-19 vaccine. The CDR3, as DNA: TGTGCCAGCAGTGAAGGGGACGGACGGAGCAATCAGCCCCAGCATTTT. Translating it yields CASSEGDGRSNQPQHF.